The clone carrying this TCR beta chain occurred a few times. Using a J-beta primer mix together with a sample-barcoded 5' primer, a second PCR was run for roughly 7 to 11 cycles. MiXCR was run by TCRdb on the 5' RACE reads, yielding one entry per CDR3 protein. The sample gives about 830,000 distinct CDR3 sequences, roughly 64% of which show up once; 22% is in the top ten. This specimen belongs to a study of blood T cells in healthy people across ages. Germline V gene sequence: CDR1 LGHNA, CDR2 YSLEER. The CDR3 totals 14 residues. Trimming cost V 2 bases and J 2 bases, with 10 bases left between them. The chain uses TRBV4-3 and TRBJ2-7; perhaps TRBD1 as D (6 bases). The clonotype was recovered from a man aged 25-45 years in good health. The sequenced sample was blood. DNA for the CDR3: TGCGCCAGCAGCCAAAAACAGGGCCCCTACGAGCAGTACTTC. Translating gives CASSQKQGPYEQYF.